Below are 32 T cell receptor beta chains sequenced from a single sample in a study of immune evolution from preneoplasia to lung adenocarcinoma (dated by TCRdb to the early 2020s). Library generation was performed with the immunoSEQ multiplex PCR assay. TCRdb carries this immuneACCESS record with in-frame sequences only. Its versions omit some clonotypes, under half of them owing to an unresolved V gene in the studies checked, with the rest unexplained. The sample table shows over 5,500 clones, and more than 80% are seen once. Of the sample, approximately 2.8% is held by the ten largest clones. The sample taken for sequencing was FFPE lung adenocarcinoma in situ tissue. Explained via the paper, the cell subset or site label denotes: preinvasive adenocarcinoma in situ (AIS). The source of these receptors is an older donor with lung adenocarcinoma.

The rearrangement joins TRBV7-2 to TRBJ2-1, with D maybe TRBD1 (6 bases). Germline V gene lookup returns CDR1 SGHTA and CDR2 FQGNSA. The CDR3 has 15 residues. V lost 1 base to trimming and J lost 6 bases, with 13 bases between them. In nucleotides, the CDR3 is TGTGCCAGCAGCTTAGTTATAGGCAGGGGCAATGAGCAGTTCTTC. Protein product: CASSLVIGRGNEQFF.

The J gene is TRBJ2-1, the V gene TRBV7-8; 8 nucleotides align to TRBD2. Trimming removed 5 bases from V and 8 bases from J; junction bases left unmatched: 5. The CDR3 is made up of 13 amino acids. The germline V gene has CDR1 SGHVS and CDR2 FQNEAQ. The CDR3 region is CASSPRLAYEQFF. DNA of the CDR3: TGTGCCAGCAGCCCTAGACTAGCGTATGAGCAGTTCTTC.

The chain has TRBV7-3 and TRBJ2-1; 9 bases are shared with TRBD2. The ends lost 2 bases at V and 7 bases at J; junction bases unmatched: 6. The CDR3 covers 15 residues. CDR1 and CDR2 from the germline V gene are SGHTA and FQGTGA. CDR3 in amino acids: CASSLSSGAFNEQFF. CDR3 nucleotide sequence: TGTGCCAGCAGCTTATCTAGCGGGGCCTTTAATGAGCAGTTCTTC.

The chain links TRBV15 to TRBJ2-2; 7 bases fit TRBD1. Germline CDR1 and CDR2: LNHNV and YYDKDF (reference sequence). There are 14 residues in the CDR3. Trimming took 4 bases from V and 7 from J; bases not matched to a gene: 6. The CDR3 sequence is CATSIDRAIGELFF. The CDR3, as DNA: TGTGCCACCAGCATTGACAGGGCGATCGGGGAGCTGTTTTTT. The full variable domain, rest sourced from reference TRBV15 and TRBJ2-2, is DAMVIQNPRYQVTQFGKPVTLSCSQTLNHNVMYWYQQKSSQAPKLLFHYYDKDFNNEADTPDNFQSRRPNTSFCFLDIRSPGLGDTAMYLCATSIDRAIGELFFGEGSRLTVL.

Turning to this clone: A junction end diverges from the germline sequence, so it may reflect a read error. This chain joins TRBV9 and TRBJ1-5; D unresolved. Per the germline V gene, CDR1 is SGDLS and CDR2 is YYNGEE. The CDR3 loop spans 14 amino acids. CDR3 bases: TGTGCCAGCAGTGTAGGACTCTCCAATCAGCCCCAGCATTTT. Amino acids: CASSVGLSNQPQHF.

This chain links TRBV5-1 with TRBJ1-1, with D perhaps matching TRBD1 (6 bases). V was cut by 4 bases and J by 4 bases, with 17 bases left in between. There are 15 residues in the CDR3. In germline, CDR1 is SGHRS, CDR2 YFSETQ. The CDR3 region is CASSPTDRLSTEAFF. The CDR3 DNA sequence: TGCGCCAGCAGCCCAACTGACAGGCTGAGCACTGAAGCTTTCTTT.

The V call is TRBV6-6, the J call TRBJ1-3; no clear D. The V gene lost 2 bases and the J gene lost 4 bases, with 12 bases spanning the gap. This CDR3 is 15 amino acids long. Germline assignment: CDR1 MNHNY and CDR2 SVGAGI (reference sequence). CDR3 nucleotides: TGTGCCAGCAGTTACAACGGGCTTGGGGGAAACACCATATATTTT. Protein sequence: CASSYNGLGGNTIYF.

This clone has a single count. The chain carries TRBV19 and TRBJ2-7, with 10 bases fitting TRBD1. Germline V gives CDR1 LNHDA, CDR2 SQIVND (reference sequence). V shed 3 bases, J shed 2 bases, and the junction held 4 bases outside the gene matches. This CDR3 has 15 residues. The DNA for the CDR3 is TGTGCCAGTAGTATTGGGACAGGGGTCACCTACGAGCAGTACTTC. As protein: CASSIGTGVTYEQYF.

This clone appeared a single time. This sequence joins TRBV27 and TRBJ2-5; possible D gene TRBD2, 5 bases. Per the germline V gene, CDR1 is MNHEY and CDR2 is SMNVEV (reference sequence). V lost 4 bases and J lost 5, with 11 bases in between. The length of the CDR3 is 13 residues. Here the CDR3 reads CASSSREFETQYF. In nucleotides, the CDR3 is TGTGCCAGCAGTTCGAGGGAGTTTGAGACCCAGTACTTC.

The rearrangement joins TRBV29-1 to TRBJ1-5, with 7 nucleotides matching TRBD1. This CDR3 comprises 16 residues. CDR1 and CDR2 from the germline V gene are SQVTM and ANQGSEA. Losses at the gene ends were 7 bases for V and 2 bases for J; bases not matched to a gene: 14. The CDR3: CSEILDRAFGNQPQHF. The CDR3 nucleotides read TGCAGCGAGATCCTCGACAGGGCATTCGGCAATCAGCCCCAGCATTTT.

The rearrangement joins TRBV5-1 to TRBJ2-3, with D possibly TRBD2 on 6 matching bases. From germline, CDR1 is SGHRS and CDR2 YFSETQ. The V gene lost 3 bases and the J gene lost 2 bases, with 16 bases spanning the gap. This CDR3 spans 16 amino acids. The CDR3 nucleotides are TGCGCCAGCAGCTCGGGGGTTCAGGGCAACACAGATACGCAGTATTTT. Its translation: CASSSGVQGNTDTQYF.

In DNA, the CDR3 is TGTGCCAGCAGCTTAGGTTCGGGGAGCTGGGGCAATGAGCAGTTCTTC. It codes for CASSLGSGSWGNEQFF. J is TRBJ2-1 and V is TRBV11-2; TRBD2 is a possible D gene (5 bases). Trimming removed 1 base at V and 6 bases at J, with 16 bases between. The germline V gene encodes CDR1 SGHAT and CDR2 FQNNGV. This CDR3 spans 16 amino acids.

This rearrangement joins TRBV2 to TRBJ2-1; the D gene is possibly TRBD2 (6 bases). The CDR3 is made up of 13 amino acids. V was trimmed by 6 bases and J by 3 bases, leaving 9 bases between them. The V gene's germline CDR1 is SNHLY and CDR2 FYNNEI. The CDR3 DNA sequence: TGTGCCAGCAGGGGACTGGACTACAATGAGCAGTTCTTC. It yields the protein CASRGLDYNEQFF.

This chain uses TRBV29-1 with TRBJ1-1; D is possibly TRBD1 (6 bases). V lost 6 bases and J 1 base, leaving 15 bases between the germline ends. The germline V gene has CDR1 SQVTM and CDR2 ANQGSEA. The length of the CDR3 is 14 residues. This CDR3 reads CSVLIRGWNTEAFF. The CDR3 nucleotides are TGCAGCGTCTTAATAAGGGGGTGGAACACTGAAGCTTTCTTT.

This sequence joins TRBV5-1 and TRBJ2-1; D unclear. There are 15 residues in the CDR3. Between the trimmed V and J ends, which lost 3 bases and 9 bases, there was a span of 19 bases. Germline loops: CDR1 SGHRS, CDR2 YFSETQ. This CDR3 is CASSWEPTETSEQFF. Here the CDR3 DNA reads TGCGCCAGCAGCTGGGAACCGACTGAAACCAGTGAGCAGTTCTTC.

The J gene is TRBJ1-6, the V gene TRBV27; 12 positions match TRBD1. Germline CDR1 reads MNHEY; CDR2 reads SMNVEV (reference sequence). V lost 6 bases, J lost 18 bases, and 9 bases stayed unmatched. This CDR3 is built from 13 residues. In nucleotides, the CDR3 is TGTGCCAGCAGAGGGACAGGGGGCCTGGCCCACCACTTT. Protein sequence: CASRGTGGLAHHF.

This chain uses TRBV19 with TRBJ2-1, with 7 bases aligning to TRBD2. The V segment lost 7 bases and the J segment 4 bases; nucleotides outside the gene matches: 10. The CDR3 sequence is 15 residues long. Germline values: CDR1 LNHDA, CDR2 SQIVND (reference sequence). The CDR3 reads CASTPPGRGYNEQFF. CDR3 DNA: TGTGCCAGTACCCCCCCCGGGCGGGGGTACAATGAGCAGTTCTTC.

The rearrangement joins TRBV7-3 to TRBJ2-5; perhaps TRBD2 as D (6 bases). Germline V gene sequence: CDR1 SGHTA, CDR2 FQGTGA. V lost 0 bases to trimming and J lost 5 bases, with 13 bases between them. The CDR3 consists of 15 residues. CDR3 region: CASSLTSGSQETQYF. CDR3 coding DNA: TGTGCCAGCAGCTTAACGTCCGGGAGTCAGGAGACCCAGTACTTC.

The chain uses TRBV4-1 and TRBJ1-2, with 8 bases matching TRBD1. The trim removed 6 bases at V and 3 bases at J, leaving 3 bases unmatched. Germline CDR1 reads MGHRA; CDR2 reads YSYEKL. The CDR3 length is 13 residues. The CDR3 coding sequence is TGCGCCAGCAGGGACAGGGATTACTATGGCTACACCTTC. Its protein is CASRDRDYYGYTF.

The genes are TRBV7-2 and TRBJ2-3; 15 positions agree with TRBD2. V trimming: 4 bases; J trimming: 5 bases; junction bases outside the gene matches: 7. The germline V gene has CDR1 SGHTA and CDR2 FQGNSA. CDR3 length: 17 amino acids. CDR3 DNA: TGTGCCAGCAGCTCCCTCCCGGGACTAGCGGGAGGAGATACGCAGTATTTT. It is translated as CASSSLPGLAGGDTQYF.

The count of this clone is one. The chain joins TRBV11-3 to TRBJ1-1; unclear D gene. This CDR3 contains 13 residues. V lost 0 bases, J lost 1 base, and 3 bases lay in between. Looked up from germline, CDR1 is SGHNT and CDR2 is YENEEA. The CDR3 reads CASSLEQNTEAFF. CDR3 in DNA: TGTGCCAGCAGCTTAGAACAGAACACTGAAGCTTTCTTT.

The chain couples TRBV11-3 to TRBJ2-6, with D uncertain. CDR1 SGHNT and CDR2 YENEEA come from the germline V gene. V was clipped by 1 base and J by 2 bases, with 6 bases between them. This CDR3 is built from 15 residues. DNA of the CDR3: TGTGCCAGCAGCTTAGGTGCAGCTGGGGCCAACGTCCTGACTTTC. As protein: CASSLGAAGANVLTF.

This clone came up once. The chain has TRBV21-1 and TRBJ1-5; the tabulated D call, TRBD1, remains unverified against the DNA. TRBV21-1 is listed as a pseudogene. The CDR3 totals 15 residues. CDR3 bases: TGTGCCAGCAGCAAAGAGACAGGGATCCACCAGCCCCAGCATTTT. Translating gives CASSKETGIHQPQHF.

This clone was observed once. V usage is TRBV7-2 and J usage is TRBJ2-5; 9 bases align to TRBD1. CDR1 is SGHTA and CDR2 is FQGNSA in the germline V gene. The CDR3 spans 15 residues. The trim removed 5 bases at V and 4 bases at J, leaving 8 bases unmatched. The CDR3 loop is CASSPGTGRRETQYF. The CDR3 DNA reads TGTGCCAGCAGCCCTGGGACAGGGAGGAGAGAGACCCAGTACTTC.

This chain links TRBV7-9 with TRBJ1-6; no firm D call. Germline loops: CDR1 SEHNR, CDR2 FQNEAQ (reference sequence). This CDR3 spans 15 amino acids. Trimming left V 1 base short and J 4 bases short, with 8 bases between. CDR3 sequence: CASSLEAGYNSPLHF. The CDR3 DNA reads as TGTGCCAGCAGCTTAGAGGCAGGTTATAATTCACCCCTCCACTTT.

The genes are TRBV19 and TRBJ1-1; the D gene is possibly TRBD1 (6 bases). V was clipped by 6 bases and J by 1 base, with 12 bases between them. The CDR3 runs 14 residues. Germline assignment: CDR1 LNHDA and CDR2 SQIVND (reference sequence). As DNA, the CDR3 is TGTGCCAGTAGAAGGGGACACCAGAACACTGAAGCTTTCTTT. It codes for CASRRGHQNTEAFF.

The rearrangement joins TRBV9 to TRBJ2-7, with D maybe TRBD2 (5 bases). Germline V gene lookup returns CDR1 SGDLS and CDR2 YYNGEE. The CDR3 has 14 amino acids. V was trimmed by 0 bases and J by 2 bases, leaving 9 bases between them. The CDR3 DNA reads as TGTGCCAGCAGCGTAGATGGGAGCACCTACGAGCAGTACTTC. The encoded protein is CASSVDGSTYEQYF.

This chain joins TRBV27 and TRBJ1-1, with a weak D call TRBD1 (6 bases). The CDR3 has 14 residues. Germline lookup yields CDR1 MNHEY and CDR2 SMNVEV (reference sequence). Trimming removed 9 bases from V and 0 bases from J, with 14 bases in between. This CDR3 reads CASNTGTLNTEAFF. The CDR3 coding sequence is TGTGCCAGTAACACCGGGACACTGAACACTGAAGCTTTCTTT.

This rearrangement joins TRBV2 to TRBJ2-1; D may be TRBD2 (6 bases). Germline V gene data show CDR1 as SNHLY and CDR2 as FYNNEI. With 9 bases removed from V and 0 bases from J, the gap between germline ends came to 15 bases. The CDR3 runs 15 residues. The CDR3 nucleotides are TGTGCCAGTAAGGACTACCCGAGCTCCTACAATGAGCAGTTCTTC. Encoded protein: CASKDYPSSYNEQFF.

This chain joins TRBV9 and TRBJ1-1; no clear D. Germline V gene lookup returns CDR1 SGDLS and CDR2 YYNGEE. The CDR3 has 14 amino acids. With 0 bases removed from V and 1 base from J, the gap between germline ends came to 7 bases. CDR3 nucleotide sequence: TGTGCCAGCAGCGTAGGTTCGGGGAACACTGAAGCTTTCTTT. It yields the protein CASSVGSGNTEAFF.

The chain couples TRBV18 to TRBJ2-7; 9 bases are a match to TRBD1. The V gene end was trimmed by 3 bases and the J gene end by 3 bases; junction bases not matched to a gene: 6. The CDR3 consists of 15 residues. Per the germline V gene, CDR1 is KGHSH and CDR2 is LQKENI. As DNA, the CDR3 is TGTGCCAGCTCACCCGGGACAGGGAGCTTCTACGAGCAGTACTTC. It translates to CASSPGTGSFYEQYF.

Here the CDR3 DNA reads TGTGCCAGCAGCGCCGATCCGGGGACTAGCGGCTCCTACGAGCAGTACTTC. This translates into CASSADPGTSGSYEQYF. V usage is TRBV9 and J usage is TRBJ2-7, with 11 positions matching TRBD2. Germline V gene lookup returns CDR1 SGDLS and CDR2 YYNGEE. J lost 0 bases, V lost 3 bases, and 8 bases had no gene match. The CDR3 totals 17 residues.